This T cell receptor beta chain was observed in a study of Ad26.COV2.S vaccination and SARS-CoV-2 variants. Sequencing was performed with immunoSEQ multiplex PCR; in TCRdb, only in-frame clones are kept and a portion is missing. The sample yields about 680,000 clones, 70% to 90% seen once. Documented treatment: roughly 20 received Ad26.COV2.S at low or high dose, single or two shots; about 5 received placebo; per-sample allocation not given. Specimen acquisition occurred on day 63 following the initial vaccine or placebo injection. This CDR3 is 14 amino acids long. The sample here was peripheral blood, taken in a trial of Ad26.COV2.S vaccine versus placebo. The clonotype originates from a person between 18 and 65 years old who received the Ad26.COV2.S COVID-19 vaccine or a placebo. The V call is TRBV21-1, the J call TRBJ1-5; the table's D call, TRBD1, was not checked against the DNA. TRBV21-1 is described as a pseudogene. The CDR3 DNA is TGTGCCAGCAGCCGACAGGGGCCCAATCAGCCCCAGCATTTT. This sequence encodes CASSRQGPNQPQHF.